Shown below are 7 T cell receptor beta chains from a single sample sequenced in a study of shared clonotypes between healthy human individuals. Assay: immunoSEQ multiplex PCR; the TCRdb copy retains only in-frame clones and omits some. The data hold under 850,000 clones, with 55% to 80% observed a single time. Sequenced material: memory CD4+ T cells sorted from blood. This sample's subset: CD45RA-negative fraction. Source of these receptors: a woman in her twenties or thirties in good health.

The chain couples TRBV28 to TRBJ1-1; TRBD1 agrees at 7 bases. The CDR3 contains 14 residues. Germline-derived CDR1 and CDR2 are MDHEN and SYDVKM. Losses at the gene ends were 6 bases for V and 0 bases for J; bases not matched to a gene: 4. CDR3 nucleotides: TGTGCCAGCAGGTGGGACAGCCTGAACACTGAAGCTTTCTTT. Protein product: CASRWDSLNTEAFF.

The J gene is TRBJ1-4, the V gene TRBV7-8, with unresolved D. Germline V gene sequence: CDR1 SGHVS, CDR2 FQNEAQ. The CDR3 consists of 14 residues. Between the trimmed V and J ends, which lost 4 bases and 3 bases, there was a span of 9 bases. CDR3 region: CASSSSNANEKLFF. CDR3 in DNA: TGTGCCAGCAGCTCCAGTAATGCTAATGAAAAACTGTTTTTT.

This clone has only one observation. The sample holds other DNA sequences that translate to the same CDR3. The chain has TRBV5-1 and TRBJ2-2; D gene unclear. CDR1 and CDR2 from the germline V gene are SGHRS and YFSETQ. This CDR3 is built from 13 residues. Trimming stripped 0 bases from V and 5 bases from J, with 5 bases between. CDR3 sequence reads: CASSLVGTGELFF. The DNA of the CDR3 is TGCGCCAGCAGCTTGGTAGGGACCGGGGAGCTGTTTTTT.

The rearrangement joins TRBV6-6 to TRBJ2-7; TRBD1 might be the D (5 bases). CDR1 is MNHNY and CDR2 is SVGAGI in the germline V gene (reference sequence). There are 14 residues in the CDR3. V was cut by 10 bases and J by 2 bases, with 18 bases left in between. CDR3 loop: CATGWTPYPYEQYF. CDR3 bases: TGTGCCACCGGATGGACACCTTACCCCTACGAGCAGTACTTC.

The chain is built from TRBV6-1 and TRBJ2-7, with D unresolved. CDR3 length equals 16 residues. Deletions cut 4 bases from V and 7 bases from J, with 23 bases between. Germline V gene sequence: CDR1 MNHNS, CDR2 SASEGT. The DNA of the CDR3 is TGTGCCAGCAGTGGACACATGACCGCCGGTTTGAGTGAGCAGTACTTC. Encoded protein: CASSGHMTAGLSEQYF.

The rearrangement links TRBV10-3 to TRBJ2-1; 7 bases agree with TRBD2. Germline CDR1 ENHRY, CDR2 SYGVKD. Losses at the gene ends were 3 bases for V and 7 bases for J; bases not matched to a gene: 9. The CDR3 consists of 15 residues. DNA of the CDR3: TGTGCCATCAGTGAAAGGACTAGTAGAGAGAATGAGCAGTTCTTC. Amino acid sequence: CAISERTSRENEQFF.

Only a few counts were recorded for this clone. This chain uses TRBV19 with TRBJ2-3; no firm D call. Trimming took 6 bases from V and 1 from J, leaving 8 bases between them. The CDR3 totals 13 residues. CDR1 LNHDA and CDR2 SQIVND come from the germline V gene (reference sequence). The CDR3 nucleotides read TGTGCCAGTAGCGAAACCGGCACAGATACGCAGTATTTT. This sequence encodes CASSETGTDTQYF.